This is a list of T cell receptor beta chains from one sample in a study of identical twins. TCRdb re-derived calls from the 5' RACE reads in MiXCR, one entry per CDR3 protein. This table holds around 200,000 distinct CDR3 sequences, roughly 9.4% found once. The specimen sequenced was memory (CD45RO+) T cells sorted from blood. These TCRs come from a woman younger than 35 in good health. Each CDR3 is given with its conserved first and last residue. Fields, in order: V gene, CDR3 length, CDR3 protein.

TRBV20-1 12 CSADLAEETQYF
TRBV19 16 CASSGTSGGDYNEQFF
TRBV5-1 13 CASSPNTDASQYF
TRBV7-9 16 CASTLSLGRGSTEAFF
TRBV7-3 16 CASSRGSPKAGETQYF
TRBV3-1 15 CASSLWTGADEKLFF
TRBV25-1 15 CASSGAGQGIYGYTF
TRBV28 14 CASRRQGTDYGYTF
TRBV3-1 15 CASSQEQAGVDTQYF
TRBV7-9 13 CASSLGWSDTQYF
TRBV2 15 CASSEASTGPETQYF
TRBV6-1 14 CASTKLDGNYGYTF
TRBV12-3/TRBV12-4 16 CASSSSGGAPLNEQFF
TRBV12-3/TRBV12-4 13 CASRWGGTDTQYF
TRBV7-9 14 CASDKPGQLYGYTF
TRBV4-2 16 CASSQDGTGDYNEQFF
TRBV20-1 13 CSASPPYGEKLFF
TRBV12-3/TRBV12-4 13 CASSLVPAYEQYF
TRBV20-1 12 CSARDPSGEQFF
TRBV25-1 12 CASSGTGSGYTF
TRBV20-1 14 CSAREGQGRTEAFF
TRBV15 14 CATSGEQVTDTQYF
TRBV4-2 15 CASSQDWDDEREQYF
TRBV6-5 15 CASSYVAGGNYEQYF
TRBV6-1 15 CASGAQGSSYNEQFF
TRBV20-1 13 CSARDGATDTQYF
TRBV5-1 14 CASSLDGVGGELFF
TRBV4-1 16 CASSQGNDRVTYEQYF
TRBV5-5 15 CASSNSGLQQETQYF
TRBV5-5 14 CASSFIYTTDTQYF
TRBV12-3/TRBV12-4 15 CASSSGTSGGETQYF
TRBV6-2/TRBV6-3 13 CASSYSWAGELFF
TRBV25-1 15 CASSGTSGRAYEQFF